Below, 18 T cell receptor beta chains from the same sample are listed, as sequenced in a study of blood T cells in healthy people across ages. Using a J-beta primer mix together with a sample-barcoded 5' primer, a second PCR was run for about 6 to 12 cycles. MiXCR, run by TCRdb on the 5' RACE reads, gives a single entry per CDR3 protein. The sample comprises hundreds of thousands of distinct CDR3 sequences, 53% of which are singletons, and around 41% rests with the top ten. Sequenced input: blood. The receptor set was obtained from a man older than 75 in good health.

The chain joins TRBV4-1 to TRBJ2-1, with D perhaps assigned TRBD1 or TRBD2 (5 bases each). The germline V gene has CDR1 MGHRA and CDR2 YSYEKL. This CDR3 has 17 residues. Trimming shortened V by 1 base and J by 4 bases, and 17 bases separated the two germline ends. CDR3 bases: TGCGCCAGCAGCCAAGTTCGGGGCAAAGAACGGTACAATGAGCAGTTCTTC. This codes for CASSQVRGKERYNEQFF.

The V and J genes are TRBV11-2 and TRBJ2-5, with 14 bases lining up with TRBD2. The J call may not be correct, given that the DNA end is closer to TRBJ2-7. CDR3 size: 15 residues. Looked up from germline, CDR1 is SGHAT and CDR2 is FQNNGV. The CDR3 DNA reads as TGTGCCAGCAGCGCGGGACTAGCGGGAGTGCGCGAGCAGTACTTC. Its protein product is CASSAGLAGVREQYF.

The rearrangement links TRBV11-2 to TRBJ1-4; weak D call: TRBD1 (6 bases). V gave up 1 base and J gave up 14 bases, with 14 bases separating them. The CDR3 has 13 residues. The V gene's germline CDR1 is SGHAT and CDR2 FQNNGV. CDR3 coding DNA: TGTGCCAGCAGCTTAGGCAGACAGGAGGGGCTGTTTTTT. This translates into CASSLGRQEGLFF.

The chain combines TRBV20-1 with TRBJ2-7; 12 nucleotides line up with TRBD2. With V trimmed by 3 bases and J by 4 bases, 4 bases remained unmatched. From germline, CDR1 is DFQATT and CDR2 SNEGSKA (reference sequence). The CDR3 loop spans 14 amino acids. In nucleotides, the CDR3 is TGCAGTGCTAGGACTAGCGGGAGTGGATACGAGCAGTACTTC. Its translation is CSARTSGSGYEQYF.

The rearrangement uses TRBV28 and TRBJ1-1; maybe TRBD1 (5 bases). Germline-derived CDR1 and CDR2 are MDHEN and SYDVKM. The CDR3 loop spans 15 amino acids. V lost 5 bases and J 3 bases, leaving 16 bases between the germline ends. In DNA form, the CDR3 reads TGTGCCAGCAGTCCCGGGGGGGGTGGATACACTGAAGCTTTCTTT. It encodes CASSPGGGGYTEAFF.

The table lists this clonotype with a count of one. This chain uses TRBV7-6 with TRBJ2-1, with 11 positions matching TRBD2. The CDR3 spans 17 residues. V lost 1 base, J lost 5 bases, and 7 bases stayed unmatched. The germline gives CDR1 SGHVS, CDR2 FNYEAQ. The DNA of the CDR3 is TGTGCCAGCAGCTTAGGGCCGGGACTAGCGGAACACAATGAGCAGTTCTTC. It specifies CASSLGPGLAEHNEQFF. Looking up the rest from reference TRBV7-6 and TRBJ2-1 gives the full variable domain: GAGVSQSPRYKVTKRGQDVALRCDPISGHVSLYWYRQALGQGPEFLTYFNYEAQQDKSGLPNDRFSAERPEGSISTLTIQRTEQRDSAMYRCASSLGPGLAEHNEQFFGPGTRLTVL.

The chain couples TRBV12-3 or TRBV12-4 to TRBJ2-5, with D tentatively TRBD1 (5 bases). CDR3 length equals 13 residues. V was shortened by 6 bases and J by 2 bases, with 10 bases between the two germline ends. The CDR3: CASRHPGQETQYF. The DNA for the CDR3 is TGTGCCAGCAGGCATCCAGGGCAAGAGACCCAGTACTTC.

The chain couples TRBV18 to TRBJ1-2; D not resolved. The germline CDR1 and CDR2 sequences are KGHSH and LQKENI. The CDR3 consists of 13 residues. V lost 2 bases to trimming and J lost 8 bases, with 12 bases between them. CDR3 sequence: CASSPLEQYGYTF. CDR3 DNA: TGTGCCAGCTCACCATTAGAGCAGTACGGCTACACCTTC.

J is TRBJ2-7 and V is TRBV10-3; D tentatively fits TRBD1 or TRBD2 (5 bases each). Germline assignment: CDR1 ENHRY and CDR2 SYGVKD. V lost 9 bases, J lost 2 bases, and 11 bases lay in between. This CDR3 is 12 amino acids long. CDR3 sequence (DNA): TGTGCCATAGGGACGGAAACCTACGAGCAGTACTTC. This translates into CAIGTETYEQYF.

The CDR3 region is CASIGTGVNTEAFF. CDR3 DNA sequence: TGTGCCAGCATAGGGACAGGGGTTAACACTGAAGCTTTCTTT. The chain couples TRBV2 to TRBJ1-1; 10 bases match TRBD1. The CDR3 loop spans 14 amino acids. The germline gives CDR1 SNHLY, CDR2 FYNNEI. Trimming removed 7 bases from V and 2 bases from J; junction bases left unmatched: 4.

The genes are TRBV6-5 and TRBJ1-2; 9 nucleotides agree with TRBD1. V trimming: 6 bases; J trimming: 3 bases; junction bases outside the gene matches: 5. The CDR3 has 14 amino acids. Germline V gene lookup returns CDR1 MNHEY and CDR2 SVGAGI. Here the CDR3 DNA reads TGTGCCAGCAGGACAGGGGGAAGCTACTATGGCTACACCTTC. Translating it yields CASRTGGSYYGYTF.

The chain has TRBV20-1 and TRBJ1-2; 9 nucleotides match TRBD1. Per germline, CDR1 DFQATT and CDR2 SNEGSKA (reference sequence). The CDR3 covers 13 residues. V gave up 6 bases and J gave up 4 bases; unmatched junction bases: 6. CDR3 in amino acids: CSAQATGGYGYTF. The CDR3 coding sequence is TGCAGTGCCCAAGCGACAGGGGGCTATGGCTACACCTTC.

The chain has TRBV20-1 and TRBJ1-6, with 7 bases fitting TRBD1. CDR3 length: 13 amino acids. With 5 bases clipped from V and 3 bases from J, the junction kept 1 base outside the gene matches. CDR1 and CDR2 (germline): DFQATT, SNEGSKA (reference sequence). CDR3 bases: TGCAGTGCTGGGGACAGCTATAATTCACCCCTCCACTTT. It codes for CSAGDSYNSPLHF.

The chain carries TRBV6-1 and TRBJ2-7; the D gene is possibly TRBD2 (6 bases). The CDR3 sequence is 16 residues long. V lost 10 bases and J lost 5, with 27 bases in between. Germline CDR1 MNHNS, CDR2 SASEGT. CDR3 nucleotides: TGTGCCATCAGAATGGCTTTTCGGGACTCCCGCCACGAGCAGTACTTC. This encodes CAIRMAFRDSRHEQYF.

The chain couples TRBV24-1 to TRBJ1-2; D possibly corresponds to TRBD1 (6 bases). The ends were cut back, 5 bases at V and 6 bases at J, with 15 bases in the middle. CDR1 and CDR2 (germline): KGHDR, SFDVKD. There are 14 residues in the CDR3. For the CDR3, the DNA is TGTGCCACCAGTGGATCCGGGACACTGCATGGCTACACCTTC. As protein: CATSGSGTLHGYTF.

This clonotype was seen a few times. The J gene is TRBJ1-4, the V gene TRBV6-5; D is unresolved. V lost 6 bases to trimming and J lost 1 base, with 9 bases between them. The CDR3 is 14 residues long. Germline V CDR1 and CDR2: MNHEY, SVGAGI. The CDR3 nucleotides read TGTGCCAGCAGATCTCTCAAAACTAATGAAAAACTGTTTTTT. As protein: CASRSLKTNEKLFF.

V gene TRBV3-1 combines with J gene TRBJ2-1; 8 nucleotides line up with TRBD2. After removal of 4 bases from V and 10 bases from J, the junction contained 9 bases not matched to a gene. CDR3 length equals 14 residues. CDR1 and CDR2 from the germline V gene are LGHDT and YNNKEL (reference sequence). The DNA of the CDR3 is TGTGCCAGCAGCCTCCCCGCGGGAGGTGGGGAGCAGTTCTTC. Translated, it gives CASSLPAGGGEQFF.

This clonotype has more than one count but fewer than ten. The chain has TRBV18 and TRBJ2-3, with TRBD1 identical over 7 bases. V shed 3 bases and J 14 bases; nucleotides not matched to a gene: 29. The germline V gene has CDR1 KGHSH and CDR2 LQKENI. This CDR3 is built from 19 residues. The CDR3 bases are TGTGCCAGCTCACCCCAGAGGAGCTGGGGCGCAGGGGGTGACAGATACGCGTATTTT. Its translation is CASSPQRSWGAGGDRYAYF.